These T cell receptor beta chains were read from a single sample in a study of breast tumors, draining lymph nodes, adjacent tissues. MiXCR, run by TCRdb on the multiplex PCR reads, gives a single entry per CDR3 protein. The table shows about 130,000 distinct CDR3 sequences, with 15% to 20% occurring only once. Sample: axillary lymph node tissue. The receptors were sampled from a female donor with breast cancer. Some clones in this sample may be carry-over from other donors' samples. CDR3s include the opening cysteine and the closing phenylalanine or tryptophan. The D gene is left open where the match is weak. Clone size is given for some rows only: seen once, a few or many times, or a class if the clone is expanded.

>many|TRBJ2-1|TRBD1|TRBV19
CASSADRGSYNEQFF
TGTGCCAGTAGTGCAGACAGGGGATCCTACAATGAGCAGTTCTTC
>many|TRBJ2-7|-|TRBV29-1
CSATDGGYEQYF
TGCAGCGCTACTGACGGTGGCTACGAGCAGTACTTC
>many|TRBJ1-5|TRBD1|TRBV10-2
CASGGGWDRSNQPQHF
TGCGCCAGCGGCGGAGGCTGGGACAGAAGCAATCAGCCCCAGCATTTT
>many|TRBJ2-7|TRBD1|TRBV6-1
CASSEANRGPDEQYF
TGTGCCAGCAGTGAAGCGAACAGGGGGCCCGACGAGCAGTACTTC
>many|TRBJ1-6|-|TRBV6-5
CASSQTRHRTFNSPLHF
TGTGCCAGCAGCCAAACGAGACACAGGACATTTAATTCACCCCTCCACTTT
>-|TRBJ2-7|-|TRBV14
CASSQVPYERYF
TGTGCCAGCAGCCAGGTTCCCTACGAGCGGTACTTC
>many|TRBJ1-2|-|TRBV14
CASSQDSVPVYGYTF
TGTGCCAGCAGCCAAGATTCGGTTCCTGTCTATGGCTACACCTTC
>-|TRBJ1-1|TRBD1|TRBV20-1
CSAIRRTGGLEAFF
TGCAGTGCTATCCGGAGGACAGGCGGGCTTGAAGCTTTCTTT
>many|TRBJ1-4|-|TRBV7-2
CASSPGTTNEKLFF
TGTGCCAGCAGCCCTGGAACAACTAATGAAAAACTGTTTTTT
>many|TRBJ2-3|TRBD2|TRBV20-1
CSAEPWRTSGGPDTQYF
TGCAGTGCTGAACCTTGGCGGACTAGCGGGGGCCCAGATACGCAGTATTTT
>many|TRBJ2-1|TRBD2|TRBV20-1
CSARRGGLTDEQFF
TGCAGTGCTAGGCGGGGGGGACTGACGGATGAGCAGTTCTTC
>-|TRBJ2-2|TRBD1|TRBV18
CASPLGQGDTGELFF
TGTGCCAGCCCCCTTGGACAGGGGGACACCGGGGAGCTGTTTTTT
>-|TRBJ2-7|-|TRBV19
CASSTGTSQSFGQYF
TGTGCCAGTAGTACTGGGACTTCCCAGTCGTTCGGGCAGTACTTC
>many|TRBJ2-5|-|TRBV5-5
CASSLDRNVETQYF
TGTGCCAGCAGCTTGGACAGGAACGTCGAGACCCAGTACTTC
>many|TRBJ2-3|TRBD1|TRBV9
CASSTRDRGTDTQYF
TGTGCCAGCAGCACCCGGGACAGGGGCACAGATACGCAGTATTTT
>many|TRBJ1-2|-|TRBV6-6
CASSDAPGQSNFYGYTF
TGTGCCAGCAGTGACGCCCCGGGGCAGTCGAACTTCTATGGCTACACCTTC
>many|TRBJ1-2|-|TRBV2
CASSEEDRNYGYTF
TGTGCCAGCAGTGAAGAAGACAGGAACTATGGCTACACCTTC
>many|TRBJ1-3|-|TRBV7-6
CASSLESPMASGNTIYF
TGTGCCAGCAGCTTAGAGTCCCCTATGGCCTCTGGAAACACCATATATTTT
>many|TRBJ2-7|-|TRBV20-1
CSARDLGRSYEQYF
TGCAGTGCTAGAGATCTAGGCAGATCGTACGAGCAGTACTTC
>many|TRBJ2-3|-|TRBV20-1
CSARLNTDTQYF
TGCAGTGCTCGATTAAACACAGATACGCAGTATTTT
>many|TRBJ1-5|-|TRBV19
CASSIRTDSNQPQHF
TGTGCCAGTAGTATCCGCACAGATAGCAATCAGCCCCAGCATTTT
>many|TRBJ1-6|TRBD1|TRBV5-5
CASSLDRGSPLHF
TGTGCCAGCAGCTTGGACAGGGGTTCACCCCTCCACTTT
>-|TRBJ1-4|TRBD1|TRBV18
CASSPTGVEKLFF
TGTGCCAGCTCACCAACAGGGGTAGAAAAACTGTTTTTT
>-|TRBJ1-1|-|TRBV2
CASSDVWTPNTEAFF
TGTGCCAGCAGTGATGTCTGGACACCGAACACTGAAGCTTTCTTT